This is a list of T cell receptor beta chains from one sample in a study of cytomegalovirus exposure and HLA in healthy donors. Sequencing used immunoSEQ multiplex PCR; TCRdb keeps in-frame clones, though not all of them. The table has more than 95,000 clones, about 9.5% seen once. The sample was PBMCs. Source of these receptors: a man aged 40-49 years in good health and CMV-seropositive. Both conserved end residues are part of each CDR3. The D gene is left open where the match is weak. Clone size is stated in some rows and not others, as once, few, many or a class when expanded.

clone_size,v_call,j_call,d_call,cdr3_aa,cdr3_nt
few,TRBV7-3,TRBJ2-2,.,CASSPPGLGELFF,TGTGCCAGCAGCCCCCCAGGGCTCGGGGAGCTGTTTTTT
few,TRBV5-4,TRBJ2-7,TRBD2,CASSLGTSSYEQYF,TGTGCCAGCAGCTTGGGGACTAGCAGCTACGAGCAGTACTTC
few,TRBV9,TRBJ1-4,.,CASSPRVATNEKLFF,TGTGCCAGCAGCCCCCGGGTTGCAACTAATGAAAAACTGTTTTTT
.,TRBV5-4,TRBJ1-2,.,CASSVSFRGNIGYGYTF,TGTGCCAGCAGCGTTTCATTCAGGGGCAATATTGGCTATGGCTACACCTTC
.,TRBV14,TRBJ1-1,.,CASSQDWAPEAFF,TGTGCCAGCAGCCAAGATTGGGCCCCTGAAGCTTTCTTT
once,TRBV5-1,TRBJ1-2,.,CASSSDRRPNYGYTF,TGCGCCAGCAGCTCAGACCGGAGGCCTAACTATGGCTACACCTTC
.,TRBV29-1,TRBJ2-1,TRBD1,CSVEPGQIHGEQFF,TGCAGCGTGGAACCGGGACAGATCCATGGGGAGCAGTTCTTC
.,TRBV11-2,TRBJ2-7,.,CASSHGPISGYEQYF,TGTGCCAGCAGCCATGGACCGATTAGCGGCTACGAGCAGTACTTC
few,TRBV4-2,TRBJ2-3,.,CASSQGVPTDTQYF,TGTGCCAGCAGCCAAGGTGTCCCGACAGATACGCAGTATTTT
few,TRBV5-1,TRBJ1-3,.,CASDPTGFGNTIYF,TGCGCCAGCGACCCTACGGGGTTTGGAAACACCATATATTTT
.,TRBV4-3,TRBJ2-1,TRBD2,CASSQEPARSGRYSSYNEQFF,TGCGCCAGCAGCCAAGAGCCAGCGAGGTCCGGGAGGTACAGCTCCTACAATGAGCAGTTCTTC
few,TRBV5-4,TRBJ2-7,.,CASSFGGGTAYEQYF,TGTGCCAGCAGCTTTGGGGGGGGCACGGCCTACGAGCAGTACTTC
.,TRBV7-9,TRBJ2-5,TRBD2,CASSLNQLAGGRPETQYF,TGTGCCAGCAGCTTAAATCAACTAGCGGGAGGGCGCCCAGAGACCCAGTACTTC
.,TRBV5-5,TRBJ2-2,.,CASSSVSRAPNTGELFF,TGTGCCAGCAGCTCCGTTTCGAGGGCCCCGAACACCGGGGAGCTGTTTTTT
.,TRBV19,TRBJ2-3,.,CASTPGGLATSSTDTQYF,TGTGCCAGTACCCCCGGAGGACTGGCAACCTCTAGCACAGATACGCAGTATTTT
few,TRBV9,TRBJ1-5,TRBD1,CASSVAEGQQPQHF,TGTGCCAGCAGCGTAGCAGAGGGACAGCAGCCCCAGCATTTT
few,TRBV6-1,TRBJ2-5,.,CASRARGNQETQYF,TGTGCCAGCAGGGCCAGGGGAAACCAAGAGACCCAGTACTTC
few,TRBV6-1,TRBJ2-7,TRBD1,CASRPDRVSHEQYF,TGTGCCAGCAGACCGGACAGGGTATCCCACGAGCAGTACTTC
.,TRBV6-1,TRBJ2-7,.,CASSEQVTRVYEQYF,TGTGCCAGCAGTGAACAAGTGACTAGAGTTTACGAGCAGTACTTC
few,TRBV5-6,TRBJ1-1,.,CASSPPTGEAFF,TGTGCCAGCAGCCCCCCCACGGGGGAAGCTTTCTTT
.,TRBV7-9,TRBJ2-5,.,CASSPQIAETQYF,TGTGCCAGCAGCCCACAGATAGCGGAGACCCAGTACTTC
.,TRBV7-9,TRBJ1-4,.,CASIDGAGDEKLFF,TGTGCCAGCATCGACGGGGCAGGGGACGAAAAACTGTTTTTT
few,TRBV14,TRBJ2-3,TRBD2,CASSQGPGRATDTQYF,TGTGCCAGCAGCCAAGGTCCCGGGAGGGCCACAGATACGCAGTATTTT
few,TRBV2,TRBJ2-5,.,CASRSGETQYF,TGTGCCAGCAGATCAGGAGAGACCCAGTACTTC
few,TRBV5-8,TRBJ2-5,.,CASRLQGGETQYF,TGTGCCAGCAGACTACAGGGTGGGGAGACCCAGTACTTC
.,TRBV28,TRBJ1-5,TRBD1,CASTGVDQPQHF,TGTGCCAGTACAGGGGTGGATCAGCCCCAGCATTTT
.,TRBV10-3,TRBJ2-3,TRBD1,CAISELEGAADTQYF,TGTGCCATCAGTGAGCTCGAGGGGGCAGCAGATACGCAGTATTTT
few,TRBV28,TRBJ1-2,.,CASSLRAVGDGYTF,TGTGCCAGCAGTTTGAGGGCAGTCGGGGATGGCTACACCTTC
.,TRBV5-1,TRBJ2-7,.,CASSHRDGLVNYEQYF,TGCGCCAGCAGCCACAGGGACGGACTTGTGAACTACGAGCAGTACTTC
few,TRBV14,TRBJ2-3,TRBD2,CASSLIAGPTTDTQYF,TGTGCCAGCAGCCTCATAGCGGGTCCGACTACAGATACGCAGTATTTT
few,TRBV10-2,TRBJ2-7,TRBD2,CASSALAYEQYF,TGCGCCAGCAGTGCACTAGCGTACGAGCAGTACTTC